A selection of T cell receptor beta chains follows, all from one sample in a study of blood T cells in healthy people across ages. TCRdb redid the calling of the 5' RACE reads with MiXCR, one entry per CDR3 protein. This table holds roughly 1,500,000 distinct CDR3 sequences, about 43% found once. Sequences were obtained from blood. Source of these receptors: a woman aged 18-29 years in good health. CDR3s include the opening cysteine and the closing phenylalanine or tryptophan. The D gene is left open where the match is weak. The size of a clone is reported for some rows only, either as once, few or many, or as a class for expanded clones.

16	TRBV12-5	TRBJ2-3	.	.	CASGLVVVGRTDAQYF	TGTGCTAGTGGTTTGGTTGTCGTGGGCCGCACAGATGCGCAGTATTTT
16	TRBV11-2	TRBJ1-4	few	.	CASSLFRGAGNEKLFF	TGTGCCAGCAGCTTATTTCGAGGGGCCGGTAATGAAAAACTGTTTTTT
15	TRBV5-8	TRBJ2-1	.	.	CASTPDVSSYNEQFF	TGTGCCAGCACCCCTGACGTGAGCTCCTACAATGAGCAGTTCTTC
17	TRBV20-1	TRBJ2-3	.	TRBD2	CSARAFGTSGSTDTQYF	TGCAGTGCTAGAGCGTTCGGGACTAGCGGGAGCACAGATACGCAGTATTTT
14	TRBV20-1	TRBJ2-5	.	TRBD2	CSALGLEAQETQYF	TGCAGTGCCCTGGGACTAGAGGCCCAAGAGACCCAGTACTTC
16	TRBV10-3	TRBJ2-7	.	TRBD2	CAISESWTSGAYEQYF	TGTGCCATCAGTGAGTCGTGGACTAGCGGTGCCTACGAGCAGTACTTC
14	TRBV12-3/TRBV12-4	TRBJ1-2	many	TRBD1	CASVGTGTHQGYTF	TGTGCCAGCGTTGGGACAGGGACGCATCAGGGCTACACCTTC
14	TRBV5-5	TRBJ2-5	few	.	CASSPKQGSETQYF	TGTGCCAGCAGCCCAAAACAGGGCTCAGAGACCCAGTACTTC
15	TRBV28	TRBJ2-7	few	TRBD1	CASRIVGGASYEQYF	TGTGCCAGCAGAATCGTAGGGGGCGCATCCTACGAGCAGTACTTC
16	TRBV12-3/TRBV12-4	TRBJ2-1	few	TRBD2	CASSQTSGSIYNGQFF	TGTGCCAGCAGCCAGACTAGCGGGAGTATCTACAATGGGCAGTTCTTC
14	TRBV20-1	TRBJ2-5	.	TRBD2	CSASRGLAGETQYF	TGCAGTGCTAGCCGTGGACTAGCGGGAGAGACCCAGTACTTC
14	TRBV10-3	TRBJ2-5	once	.	CAIRGSIRYNEQYF	TGTGCCATCAGGGGGAGTATCCGGTACAATGAGCAGTACTTC
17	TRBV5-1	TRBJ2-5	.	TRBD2	CASSPETSGRRYNEQYF	TGCGCCAGCAGCCCGGAGACTAGCGGGAGGCGTTACAATGAGCAGTACTTC
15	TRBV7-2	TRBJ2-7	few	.	CASTLSRTSVHEQYF	TGTGCCAGCACCCTCTCGCGTACTAGTGTCCACGAGCAGTACTTC
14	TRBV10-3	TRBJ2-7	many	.	CAISAMDGSYEQYF	TGTGCCATCAGTGCTATGGACGGATCCTACGAGCAGTACTTC
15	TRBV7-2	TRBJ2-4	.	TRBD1	CASTHDRVAKNIQYF	TGTGCCAGCACGCACGACAGGGTAGCCAAAAACATTCAGTACTTC
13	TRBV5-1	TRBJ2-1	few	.	CASSSTLGGEQFF	TGCGCCAGCAGCTCCACACTAGGAGGTGAGCAGTTCTTC
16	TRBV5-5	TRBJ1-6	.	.	CASSLGARSYNSPLHF	TGTGCCAGCAGCTTGGGGGCTCGGTCCTATAATTCACCCCTCCACTTT
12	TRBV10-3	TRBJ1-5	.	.	CAIQTGDQPQHF	TGTGCCATCCAGACAGGTGATCAGCCCCAGCATTTT
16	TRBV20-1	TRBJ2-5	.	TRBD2	CSASSGGKTTEETQYF	TGCAGTGCGAGTAGCGGGGGAAAGACAACGGAAGAGACCCAGTACTTC
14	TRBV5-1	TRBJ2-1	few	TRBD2	CASSAGTSGYEQFF	TGCGCCAGCAGCGCCGGGACTAGTGGTTACGAGCAGTTCTTC
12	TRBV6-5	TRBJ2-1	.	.	CASSRRGWEQFF	TGTGCCAGCAGTAGGCGGGGATGGGAGCAGTTCTTC
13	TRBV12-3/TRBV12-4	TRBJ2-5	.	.	CASSRRAEGTQYF	TGTGCCAGCAGTCGCCGGGCCGAGGGGACCCAGTACTTC
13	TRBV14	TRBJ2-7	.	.	CASSQDWYNEQYF	TGTGCCAGCAGCCAAGACTGGTACAATGAGCAGTACTTC
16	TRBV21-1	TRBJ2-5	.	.	CASSGPGLAEPETLYF	TGTGCCAGCAGCGGGCCGGGACTAGCGGAACCAGAGACCCTGTACTTC
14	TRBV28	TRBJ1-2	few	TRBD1	CASSLRLDRRSYTF	TGTGCCAGCAGTTTAAGGCTGGACAGGAGGAGCTACACCTTC
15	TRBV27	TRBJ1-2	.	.	CTSSPLGHTSYGYTF	TGTACCAGCAGTCCGCTAGGGCATACGAGCTATGGCTACACCTTC
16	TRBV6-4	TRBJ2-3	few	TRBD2	CASSDASGRETDTQYF	TGTGCCAGCAGCGATGCTAGCGGGAGGGAGACAGATACGCAGTATTTT
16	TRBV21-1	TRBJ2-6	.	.	CASSKPTDSGANVLTF	TGTGCCAGCAGCAAACCGACAGACTCTGGGGCCAACGTCCTGACTTTC
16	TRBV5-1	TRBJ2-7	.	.	CASSRVLGIGYNEQYF	TGCGCCAGCAGCCGAGTCCTCGGGATCGGCTACAATGAGCAGTACTTC
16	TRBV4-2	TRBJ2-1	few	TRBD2	CASSHGLAGGGNEQFF	TGTGCCAGCAGCCATGGACTAGCGGGGGGAGGCAATGAGCAGTTCTTC
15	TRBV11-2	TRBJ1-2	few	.	CASSSGHLPHYGYTF	TGTGCCAGCAGCTCGGGACACCTCCCCCACTATGGCTACACCTTC
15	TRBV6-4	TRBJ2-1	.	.	CASSEEADRYNEQFF	TGTGCCAGCAGTGAAGAAGCAGATAGATACAATGAGCAGTTCTTC
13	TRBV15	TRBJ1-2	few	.	CATSRGAIYGYTF	TGTGCCACCAGCAGAGGGGCCATCTATGGCTACACCTTC
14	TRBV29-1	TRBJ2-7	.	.	CSVEPVGIGDEQYF	TGCAGCGTTGAACCGGTGGGGATAGGAGACGAGCAGTACTTC
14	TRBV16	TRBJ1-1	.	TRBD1	CASSPGQGKAEAFF	TGTGCCAGCAGCCCCGGACAGGGGAAGGCTGAAGCTTTCTTT
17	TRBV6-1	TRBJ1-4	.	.	CASSEAAPGTAREKLFF	TGTGCCAGCAGTGAAGCAGCACCCGGGACGGCGAGGGAAAAACTGTTTTTT
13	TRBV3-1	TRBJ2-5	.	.	CASRLRGFGTQYF	TGTGCCAGCAGGCTGCGGGGATTCGGGACCCAGTACTTC
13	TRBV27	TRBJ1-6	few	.	CASSLETGSPLHF	TGTGCCAGCAGTTTAGAGACGGGTTCACCCCTCCACTTT
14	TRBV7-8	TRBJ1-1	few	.	CASSRVEAYTEAFF	TGTGCCAGCAGTCGGGTAGAGGCCTACACTGAAGCTTTCTTT
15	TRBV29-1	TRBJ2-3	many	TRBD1	CSVDGVGTARDTQYF	TGCAGCGTTGATGGTGTTGGGACAGCCCGAGATACGCAGTATTTT
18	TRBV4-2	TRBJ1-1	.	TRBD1	CASSQEIGQGASNTEAFF	TGTGCCAGCAGCCAGGAGATAGGGCAGGGGGCCTCCAACACTGAAGCTTTCTTT
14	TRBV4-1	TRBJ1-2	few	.	CASSHGGFEYGYTF	TGCGCCAGCAGCCATGGGGGGTTTGAATATGGCTACACCTTC
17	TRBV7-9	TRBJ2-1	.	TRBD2	CASSLGGGPSSYNEQFF	TGTGCCAGCAGCTTAGGGGGGGGTCCAAGCTCCTACAATGAGCAGTTCTTC
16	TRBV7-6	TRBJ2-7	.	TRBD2	CASSYSAGGGKYEQYF	TGTGCCAGCAGCTACTCAGCGGGAGGCGGAAAGTACGAGCAGTACTTC
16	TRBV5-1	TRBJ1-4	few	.	CASSPNPTGVNEKLFF	TGCGCCAGCAGTCCGAACCCGACAGGCGTTAATGAAAAACTGTTTTTT
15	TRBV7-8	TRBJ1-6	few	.	CASSSAVGEASPLHF	TGTGCCAGCAGCTCGGCGGTCGGGGAGGCTTCACCCCTCCACTTT
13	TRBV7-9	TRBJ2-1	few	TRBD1	CASSSYVRDRGFF	TGTGCCAGCAGCTCATACGTCCGGGACAGGGGGTTCTTC
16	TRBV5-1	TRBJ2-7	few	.	CASSLGSGGIIFEQYF	TGCGCCAGCAGCTTGGGGTCGGGCGGGATCATATTCGAGCAGTACTTC
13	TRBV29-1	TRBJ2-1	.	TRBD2	CSVVSGGAVEQFF	TGCAGCGTTGTAAGCGGGGGGGCTGTCGAGCAGTTCTTC
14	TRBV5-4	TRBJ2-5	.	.	CASRYHQVQETQYF	TGTGCCAGCAGGTACCACCAGGTACAAGAGACCCAGTACTTC
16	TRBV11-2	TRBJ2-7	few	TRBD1	CASSLGAGQGGNEQYF	TGTGCCAGCAGCTTAGGGGCGGGACAGGGGGGCAACGAGCAGTACTTC
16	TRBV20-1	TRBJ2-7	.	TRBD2	CSASPGTSGGSYEQYF	TGCAGTGCCTCTCCCGGGACTAGCGGGGGTTCCTACGAGCAGTACTTC